This entry describes one T cell receptor (beta chain). Its specificity is unknown. The method, 5' RACE with UMI labels, was used to prepare the TRB cDNA libraries. TCRdb reprocessed the 5' RACE reads, with one entry per CDR3 protein and no DNA. The listing contains about 150,000 distinct CDR3 sequences. The data were obtained in a study of CXCR3-negative and CXCR3-positive naive CD8 T cells. Notes on the study in general: Sequencing showed both naive subsets with comparably high diversity, and memory CD8+ cells much lower. CXCR3-positive naive cells had TRB CDR3s that were more hydrophobic than CXCR3-negative naive cells had. In cryopreserved cells, CXCR3 expression partially decreased, and fresh PBMCs were used in most assays. Similar TRBV-TRBJ usage characterized naive CXCR3-negative and CXCR3-positive cells; memory cells differed. It was found that naive subsets had comparable surface CD5, and TCR strength was inferred from TRB CDR3 properties.

The CDR3 runs to 13 residues. The V gene is TRBV12-3 or TRBV12-4, the J gene TRBJ2-4. The specimen sequenced was naive CXCR3+ CD8+ T cells from blood. Subset given: CD45RO-CCR7+CD27+CD95- naive CD8+ T cells expressing CXCR3 (TNR3+). The receptor's source is a human donor in good health. Some clones in this sample may be carry-over from other donors' samples. The CDR3 reads CASSSRGADIQYF.